The following is a T cell receptor beta chain sequence with its context. Its cognate antigen is unknown. The repertoire was sequenced with immunoSEQ multiplex PCR; TCRdb's copy has only in-frame clones and lacks some. The sample lists about 680,000 clones, more than 80% occurring once. This entry belongs to a study of Ad26.COV2.S vaccination and SARS-CoV-2 variants. Overall study: Ad26.COV2.S arm of COV1001 included the donor. Ad26.COV2.S was injected intramuscularly once or twice, 56 days apart. Study-wide results and caveats: Total responses of T cells may have been underestimated by the analyses of TCR breadth and depth. Reportedly, after vaccination the spike-specific CD8+ and CD4+ T cell responses displayed substantial breadth.

This sample's treatment: roughly 19 received Ad26.COV2.S at low or high dose, single or two shots; five or six received placebo; per-sample allocation not given. After the first vaccine or placebo injection, samples were drawn on day 63. The sequence was obtained from a person between 18 and 59 years old who received the Ad26.COV2.S COVID-19 vaccine or a placebo. Sequences were derived from peripheral blood, sampled in a trial of Ad26.COV2.S vaccine versus placebo.

DNA of the CDR3: TGTGCCACCGGTGGGGGCGGCGATGAGCAGTTCTTC. It is translated as CATGGGGDEQFF. This chain uses TRBV7-9 with TRBJ2-1, with D possibly matching TRBD1 (6 bases). The CDR3 consists of 12 residues. The germline V gene encodes CDR1 SEHNR and CDR2 FQNEAQ (reference sequence). V dropped 10 bases and J dropped 8 bases, with 15 bases sitting between them.